These 20 T cell receptor beta chains were sequenced from one sample in a study of response to subunit inactivated influenza vaccine. MiXCR, applied by TCRdb to the RT-PCR reads, yields one record per CDR3 protein. In the table there are more than 400,000 distinct CDR3 sequences, 9.5% to 12% of which are singletons. Sequencing was performed on PBMCs from blood, taken more than 35 days after vaccination. The receptors come from a man between 45 and 60 years old who received an inactivated influenza vaccine.

This clonotype has ten or more counts. The chain has TRBV20-1 and TRBJ2-1, with D unresolved. Trimming left V 3 bases short and J 0 bases short, with 9 bases between. The CDR3 contains 14 residues. CDR1 and CDR2 from the germline V gene are DFQATT and SNEGSKA (reference sequence). CDR3 protein: CSASVRSSYNEQFF. DNA for the CDR3: TGCAGTGCTAGTGTCCGAAGCTCCTACAATGAGCAGTTCTTC.

Worth noting for this clonotype: One junction end does not reproduce the germline sequence, and a read error may be involved. The chain is built from TRBV4-3 and TRBJ2-3, with TRBD2 matching 12 bases. The germline CDR1 and CDR2 sequences are LGHNA and YSLEER. This CDR3 comprises 19 residues. The DNA of the CDR3 is TGCGCCAACAGCCAAGAATGGACTAGCGGGATGGGTTCGGCTAATACGCAGTATTTT. This codes for CANSQEWTSGMGSANTQYF.

This clonotype showed up just a few times. The chain carries TRBV9 and TRBJ2-1; 9 nucleotides align to TRBD1. The ends lost 0 bases at V and 9 bases at J; junction bases unmatched: 7. Germline assignment: CDR1 SGDLS and CDR2 YYNGEE. The CDR3 extends over 15 amino acids. The CDR3 DNA is TGTGCCAGCAGCGTAGGTGCGACAGGGGGGTCTGAGCAGTTCTTC. Translation gives CASSVGATGGSEQFF.

This clonotype was detected ten times or more. This chain connects TRBV29-1 to TRBJ2-1; D uncertain. The CDR3 totals 15 residues. Germline V gives CDR1 SQVTM, CDR2 ANQGSEA. V lost 6 bases, J lost 1 base, and 16 bases lay in between. The CDR3 nucleotides are TGCAGCGTGTGGGGAAAAAGGGCGTCCTACAATGAGCAGTTCTTC. Translated: CSVWGKRASYNEQFF.

The table lists this clonotype with a few counts. V usage is TRBV5-1 and J usage is TRBJ2-1; D might be TRBD2 (5 bases). The CDR3 has 15 amino acids. V gave up 0 bases and J gave up 7 bases, with 14 bases separating them. CDR1 and CDR2 from the germline V gene are SGHRS and YFSETQ. DNA for the CDR3: TGCGCCAGCAGCTTGGCCAGCGATACGGGAAATGAGCAGTTCTTC. Its translation is CASSLASDTGNEQFF.

This clonotype was picked up a small number of times. The gene calls are TRBV14 and TRBJ1-6, with D perhaps matching TRBD1 (6 bases). The CDR3 is 14 amino acids. Trimming pared 2 bases from V and 7 bases from J, leaving 9 bases between. Per the germline V gene, CDR1 is SGHDN and CDR2 is FVKESK. The CDR3 DNA reads as TGTGCCAGCAGCCAATGGCAGGGGAATTCACCCCTCCACTTT. Protein sequence: CASSQWQGNSPLHF.

A few counts support this clonotype. The V gene is TRBV28, the J gene TRBJ2-3, with D tentatively TRBD1 or TRBD2 (5 bases each). Per germline, CDR1 MDHEN and CDR2 SYDVKM. Trimming left V 5 bases short and J 2 bases short, with 20 bases between. There are 17 residues in the CDR3. In nucleotides, the CDR3 is TGTGCCAGCAGTCCACTATACATACGGGGACCCACAGATACGCAGTATTTT. Residues: CASSPLYIRGPTDTQYF.

This clonotype appeared many times. At one end, the junction sequence differs from germline, possibly due to a read error. This chain connects TRBV20-1 to TRBJ2-1; 7 bases are a match to TRBD2. Per germline, CDR1 DFQATT and CDR2 SNEGSKA (reference sequence). The CDR3 is 12 amino acids. The CDR3 is CSASGSYNEQFF. For the CDR3, the DNA is TGCAGCGCTAGCGGATCCTACAATGAGCAGTTCTTC.

The rearrangement links TRBV6-1 to TRBJ2-2; D possibly uses TRBD1 or TRBD2 (5 bases each). Germline lookup yields CDR1 MNHNS and CDR2 SASEGT. The CDR3 has 15 residues. V lost 3 bases and J lost 3, with 11 bases in between. The CDR3 reads CASSDMGVDTGELFF. DNA for the CDR3: TGTGCCAGCAGTGACATGGGGGTTGACACCGGGGAGCTGTTTTTT.

This clonotype turned up a few times. A junction boundary mismatches the germline segment, possibly from a read error. V is TRBV6-2 or TRBV6-3 and J is TRBJ2-7; 13 nucleotides agree with TRBD2. CDR3 length: 15 residues. CDR1 is MNHEY and CDR2 is SVGEGT in the germline V gene. The DNA of the CDR3 is TGTGCCAGCAGTAGAACCGGGACTAGCGGGAATATGAGGGACTTC. Translation: CASSRTGTSGNMRDF.

This chain links TRBV12-3 or TRBV12-4 with TRBJ1-2; no clear D. V was shortened by 4 bases and J by 8 bases, with 14 bases between the two germline ends. The CDR3 length is 13 residues. The CDR3 loop reads CASSSSGRRGYTF. CDR3 DNA: TGTGCCAGCAGTTCCTCGGGCCGGCGCGGCTACACCTTC.

Only a few counts were recorded for this clonotype. The chain recombines TRBV24-1 with TRBJ2-5; TRBD1 aligns across 7 bases. There are 16 residues in the CDR3. Germline trimming cut 4 bases from V and 5 bases from J; bases unmatched to any gene: 12. Germline V gene sequence: CDR1 KGHDR, CDR2 SFDVKD. The CDR3 reads CATSDPTGQWAETQYF. The CDR3 bases are TGTGCCACCAGTGACCCTACGGGACAGTGGGCTGAGACCCAGTACTTC.

The chain carries TRBV5-1 and TRBJ2-2; D remains ambiguous. Deletions cut 0 bases from V and 0 bases from J, with 9 bases between. The germline V gene encodes CDR1 SGHRS and CDR2 YFSETQ. There are 16 residues in the CDR3. The CDR3 sequence: CASSLAPVANTGELFF. The CDR3 DNA reads as TGCGCCAGCAGCTTGGCCCCCGTAGCGAACACCGGGGAGCTGTTTTTT.

This clonotype occurred a few times. The chain has TRBV20-1 and TRBJ1-1; 7 nucleotides agree with TRBD1. Germline assignment: CDR1 DFQATT and CDR2 SNEGSKA (reference sequence). After removal of 5 bases from V and 6 bases from J, the junction contained 9 bases not matched to a gene. This CDR3 has 13 amino acids. CDR3 sequence (DNA): TGCAGTGCTCCAGGACAGGCAGGCGCTGAAGCTTTCTTT. This encodes CSAPGQAGAEAFF.

This chain connects TRBV6-2 or TRBV6-3 to TRBJ2-5; 10 bases align to TRBD1. Germline V gives CDR1 MNHEY, CDR2 SVGEGT. The J segment lost 3 bases and the V segment lost 7 bases, leaving 11 bases of the junction unmatched. This CDR3 spans 16 amino acids. This chain's CDR3 is CASNFQFGTGEETQYF. DNA for the CDR3: TGTGCCAGCAACTTCCAATTCGGGACAGGGGAAGAGACCCAGTACTTC.

V gene TRBV15 combines with J gene TRBJ1-1; D call uncertain. V was shortened by 4 bases and J by 1 base, with 7 bases between the two germline ends. The germline CDR1 and CDR2 sequences are LNHNV and YYDKDF (reference sequence). The CDR3 totals 13 residues. CDR3 sequence reads: CATSIGQNTEAFF. DNA for the CDR3: TGTGCCACCAGCATCGGGCAGAACACTGAAGCTTTCTTT.

This clonotype was counted ten times or more. The rearrangement links TRBV20-1 to TRBJ2-7; 12 bases map to TRBD2. Looked up from germline, CDR1 is DFQATT and CDR2 is SNEGSKA (reference sequence). J gave up 1 base and V 3 bases, and 4 bases lay outside the gene matches. This CDR3 is 15 amino acids long. This chain's CDR3 is CSARELAGGSYEQYF. Written as DNA, the CDR3 is TGCAGTGCTAGGGAACTAGCGGGGGGTTCCTACGAGCAGTACTTC.

There are a few counts of this clonotype. The V gene is TRBV29-1, the J gene TRBJ1-5; 7 bases are a match to TRBD1. CDR3 length: 13 amino acids. Germline CDR1 SQVTM, CDR2 ANQGSEA. Trimming removed 6 bases from V and 7 bases from J; junction bases left unmatched: 9. CDR3 residues: CSVGATGEQPQHF. The CDR3 DNA reads TGCAGCGTAGGGGCCACAGGGGAACAGCCCCAGCATTTT.

This clonotype appeared many times. The chain links TRBV7-9 to TRBJ2-7; D could derive from TRBD1 or TRBD2 (6 bases each). This CDR3 has 16 residues. The germline CDR1 and CDR2 sequences are SEHNR and FQNEAQ (reference sequence). Trimming left V 4 bases short and J 0 bases short, with 16 bases between. DNA for the CDR3: TGTGCCAGCAGCTCCGCCGCGGGACAAGGCTCCTACGAGCAGTACTTC. It specifies CASSSAAGQGSYEQYF.

In this sample, this clonotype turned up a few times. The chain carries TRBV12-3 or TRBV12-4 and TRBJ1-5, with 7 bases identical to TRBD1. This CDR3 has 14 residues. V shed 3 bases, J shed 6 bases, and the junction held 5 bases outside the gene matches. The CDR3 loop is CASSLAAGGQPQHF. Here the CDR3 DNA reads TGTGCCAGCAGTTTGGCGGCAGGGGGTCAGCCCCAGCATTTT.